These 12 T cell receptor beta chains were sequenced from one sample in a study of T cell repertoires and HLA-DP antigens (dated by TCRdb to the late 2010s). The library came from the immunoSEQ multiplex PCR assay. Imported from immuneACCESS, the table was reduced by TCRdb to in-frame sequences with V and J called. These copies leave out some clones; in studies compared against another copy, an unresolved V gene accounts for under half, and the cause of the remainder is not known. The sample contains 85,000 to 90,000 clones, more than 75% of them found a single time. 1.7% of the sample is taken by the ten largest. Their cognate antigens are unknown. Sequencing was carried out using CD4+ T cells from PBMCs. The source is a man over 45 in good health and CMV-seronegative.

J is TRBJ1-2 and V is TRBV5-1, with D possibly TRBD1 on 5 matching bases. Per germline, CDR1 SGHRS and CDR2 YFSETQ. The germline V and J ends were trimmed by 0 bases and 4 bases, with 7 bases remaining between them. The CDR3 runs 13 residues. Here the CDR3 DNA reads TGCGCCAGCAGCTTGGAAGGGGCCTATGGCTACACCTTC. Protein sequence: CASSLEGAYGYTF.

The chain joins TRBV2 to TRBJ2-1, with TRBD2 matching 7 bases. V shed 7 bases and J 5 bases; nucleotides not matched to a gene: 8. The CDR3 extends over 14 amino acids. Germline V CDR1 and CDR2: SNHLY, FYNNEI. Written as DNA, the CDR3 is TGTGCCAGCACGGGACTAACGGGGAACAATGAGCAGTTCTTC. Its protein product is CASTGLTGNNEQFF.

The V call is TRBV7-6, the J call TRBJ2-3; 8 bases match TRBD1. This CDR3 is 17 amino acids long. CDR1 is SGHVS, CDR2 FNYEAQ, per germline. The trim removed 2 bases at V and 1 base at J, leaving 8 bases unmatched. The CDR3, as DNA: TGTGCCAGCAGCTTACGCAGGGGGCCCATTGGCACAGATACGCAGTATTTT. Protein: CASSLRRGPIGTDTQYF.

This chain uses TRBV4-2 with TRBJ2-7; unclear D gene. Germline V CDR1 and CDR2: LGHNA, YNFKEQ. Trimming cost V 0 bases and J 7 bases, with 22 bases left between them. The CDR3 length is 17 residues. CDR3 in amino acids: CASSQDLASALQREQYF. The CDR3 nucleotides are TGTGCCAGCAGCCAAGATTTGGCTTCTGCCCTCCAGAGGGAGCAGTACTTC.

The chain uses TRBV7-2 and TRBJ2-7, with D perhaps matching TRBD1 or TRBD2 (5 bases each). The CDR3 spans 15 residues. Germline-derived CDR1 and CDR2 are SGHTA and FQGNSA. Trimming removed 1 base at V and 3 bases at J, with 13 bases between. The CDR3: CASSLETGTDYEQYF. The CDR3 DNA reads TGTGCCAGCAGCTTAGAAACCGGGACGGACTACGAGCAGTACTTC. Complete variable domain (other parts from reference TRBV7-2 and TRBJ2-7): GAGVSQSPSNKVTEKGKDVELRCDPISGHTALYWYRQSLGQGLEFLIYFQGNSAPDKSGLPSDRFSAERTGGSVSTLTIQRTQQEDSAVYLCASSLETGTDYEQYFGPGTRLTVT.

The sample holds a few counts of this clone. The V call is TRBV19, the J call TRBJ1-1, with no clear D. V shed 7 bases and J shed 1 base, with 10 bases lying between them. This CDR3 has 13 amino acids. CDR1 is LNHDA, CDR2 SQIVND, per germline (reference sequence). The CDR3 region has the DNA TGTGCCAGTATCCGGGAGGCGAACACTGAAGCTTTCTTT. Protein sequence: CASIREANTEAFF.

This chain uses TRBV4-3 with TRBJ2-5; TRBD1 or TRBD2 may be the D gene (5 bases each). Per germline, CDR1 LGHNA and CDR2 YSLEER. The CDR3 contains 15 residues. Trimming pared 3 bases from V and 2 bases from J, leaving 13 bases between. CDR3: CASSHPGAYQETQYF. Written as DNA, the CDR3 is TGCGCCAGCAGCCACCCCGGGGCCTATCAAGAGACCCAGTACTTC.

The chain combines TRBV4-2 with TRBJ2-1, with D tentatively TRBD2 (5 bases). Trimming removed 3 bases from V and 10 bases from J, with 10 bases in between. Per germline, CDR1 LGHNA and CDR2 YNFKEQ. There are 12 residues in the CDR3. CDR3 sequence: CASSHLAQEQFF. In DNA, the CDR3 is TGTGCCAGCAGCCACCTAGCCCAAGAGCAGTTCTTC.

This clone has just one count. The chain has TRBV9 and TRBJ1-1; D is perhaps TRBD1 (5 bases). CDR3 length equals 13 residues. Germline CDR1 and CDR2: SGDLS and YYNGEE. V lost 2 bases to trimming and J lost 0 bases, with 5 bases between them. Here the CDR3 reads CASSVDMNTEAFF. The DNA for the CDR3 is TGTGCCAGCAGCGTGGACATGAACACTGAAGCTTTCTTT.

This chain uses TRBV19 with TRBJ2-1; D is unclear. Trimming took off 3 bases at V and 3 bases at J, with 3 bases between the two ends. The CDR3 consists of 12 residues. Germline-derived CDR1 and CDR2 are LNHDA and SQIVND (reference sequence). The CDR3 sequence is CASSMYYNEQFF. The CDR3 DNA reads TGTGCCAGTAGTATGTACTACAATGAGCAGTTCTTC.

The chain has TRBV7-2 and TRBJ1-5, with 7 bases that match TRBD1. The CDR3 contains 14 residues. The V gene end was trimmed by 6 bases and the J gene end by 3 bases; junction bases not matched to a gene: 5. CDR1 and CDR2 from the germline V gene are SGHTA and FQGNSA. CDR3 amino acids: CASSSGQINQPQHF. CDR3 nucleotides: TGTGCCAGCAGTTCGGGACAGATCAATCAGCCCCAGCATTTT.

This clone has more than one count but fewer than ten. In nucleotides, the CDR3 is TGTGCCAGCAGTTCAGGACAGGGGGGCACAGATACGCAGTATTTT. It encodes CASSSGQGGTDTQYF. The chain joins TRBV28 to TRBJ2-3, with 10 nucleotides matching TRBD1. The CDR3 loop spans 15 amino acids. Looked up from germline, CDR1 is MDHEN and CDR2 is SYDVKM. The trim removed 4 bases at V and 1 base at J, leaving 2 bases unmatched.